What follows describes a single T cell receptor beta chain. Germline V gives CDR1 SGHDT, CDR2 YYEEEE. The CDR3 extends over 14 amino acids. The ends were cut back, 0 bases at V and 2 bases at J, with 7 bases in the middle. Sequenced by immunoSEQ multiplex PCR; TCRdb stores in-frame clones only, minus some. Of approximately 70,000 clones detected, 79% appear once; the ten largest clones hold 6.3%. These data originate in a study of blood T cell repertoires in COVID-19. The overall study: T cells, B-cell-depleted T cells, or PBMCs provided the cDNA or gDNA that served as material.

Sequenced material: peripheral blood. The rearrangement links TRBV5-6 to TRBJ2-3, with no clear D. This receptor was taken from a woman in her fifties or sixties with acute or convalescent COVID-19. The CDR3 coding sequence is TGTGCCAGCAGCTTGGCTCCTTCCACAGATACGCAGTATTTT. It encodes CASSLAPSTDTQYF.